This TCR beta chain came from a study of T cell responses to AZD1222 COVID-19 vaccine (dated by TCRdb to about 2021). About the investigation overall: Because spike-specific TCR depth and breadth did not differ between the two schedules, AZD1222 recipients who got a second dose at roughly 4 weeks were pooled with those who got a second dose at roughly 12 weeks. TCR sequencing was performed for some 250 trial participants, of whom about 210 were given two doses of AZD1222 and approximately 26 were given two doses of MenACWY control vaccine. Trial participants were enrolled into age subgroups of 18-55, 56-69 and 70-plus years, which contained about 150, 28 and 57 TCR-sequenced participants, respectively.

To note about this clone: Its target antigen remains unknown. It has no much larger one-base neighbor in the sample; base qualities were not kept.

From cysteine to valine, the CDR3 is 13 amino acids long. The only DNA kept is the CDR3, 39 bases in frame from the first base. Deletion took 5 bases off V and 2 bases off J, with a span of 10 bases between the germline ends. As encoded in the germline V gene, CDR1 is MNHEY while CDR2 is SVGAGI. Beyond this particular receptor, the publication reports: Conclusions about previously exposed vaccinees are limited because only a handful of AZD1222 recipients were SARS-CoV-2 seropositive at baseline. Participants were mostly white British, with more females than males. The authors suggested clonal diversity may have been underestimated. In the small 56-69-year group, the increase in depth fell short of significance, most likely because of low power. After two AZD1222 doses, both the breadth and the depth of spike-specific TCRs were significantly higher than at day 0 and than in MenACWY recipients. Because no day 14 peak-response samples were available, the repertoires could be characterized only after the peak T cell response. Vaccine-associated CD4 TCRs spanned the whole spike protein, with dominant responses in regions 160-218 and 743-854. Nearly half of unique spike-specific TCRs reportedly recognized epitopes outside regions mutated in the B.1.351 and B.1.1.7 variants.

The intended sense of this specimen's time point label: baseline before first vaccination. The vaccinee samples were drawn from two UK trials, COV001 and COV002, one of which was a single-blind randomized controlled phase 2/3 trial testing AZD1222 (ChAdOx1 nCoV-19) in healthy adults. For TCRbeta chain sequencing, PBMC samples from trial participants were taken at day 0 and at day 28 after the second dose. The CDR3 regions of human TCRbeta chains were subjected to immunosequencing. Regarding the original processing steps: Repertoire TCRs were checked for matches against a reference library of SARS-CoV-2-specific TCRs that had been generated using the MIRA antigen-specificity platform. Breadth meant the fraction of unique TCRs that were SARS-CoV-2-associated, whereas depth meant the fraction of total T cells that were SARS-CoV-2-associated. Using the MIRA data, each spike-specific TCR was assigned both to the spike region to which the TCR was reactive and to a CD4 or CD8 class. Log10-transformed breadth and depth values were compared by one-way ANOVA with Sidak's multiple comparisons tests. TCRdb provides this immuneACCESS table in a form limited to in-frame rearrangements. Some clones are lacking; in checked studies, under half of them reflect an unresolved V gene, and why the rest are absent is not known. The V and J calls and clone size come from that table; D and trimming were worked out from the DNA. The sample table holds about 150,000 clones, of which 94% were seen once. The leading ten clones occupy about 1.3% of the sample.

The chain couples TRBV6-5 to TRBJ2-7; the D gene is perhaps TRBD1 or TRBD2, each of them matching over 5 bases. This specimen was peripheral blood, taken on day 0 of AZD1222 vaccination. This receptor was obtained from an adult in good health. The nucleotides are TGTGCCAGCAGTCGGTGGGGGACCTACGAGCAGTACGTC. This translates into CASSRWGTYEQYV.